Listed below are T cell receptor beta chains from one sample, sequenced in a study of cytomegalovirus exposure and HLA in healthy donors. This table comes from immunoSEQ multiplex PCR, and its TCRdb copy is limited to in-frame clones, with some not included. The sample lists around 150,000 clones, approximately 71% occurring once. Sequenced input: PBMCs. The receptors originated from a young man in good health and CMV-seropositive. The CDR3 runs from the conserved cysteine through the conserved F or W. Each record gives: V gene, D gene, CDR3 protein. The D gene is left open where the match is weak.

TRBV27	NA	CASSLSPVSSYNEQFF
TRBV28	TRBD2	CASTPITGPGLGGADTQYF
TRBV7-9	NA	CASSASGNEQFF
TRBV11-2	TRBD1	CASSLWAWDRGRETQYF
TRBV28	TRBD1	CASSFQGGTEAFF
TRBV28	TRBD1	CASNPKQGLTEAFF
TRBV29-1	TRBD2	CSVSGGDNEQFF
TRBV10-3	TRBD2	CAISGRAGGYNEQFF
TRBV29-1	NA	CSVAGETIYGYTF
TRBV5-1	TRBD2	CASSYAGGPYREQFF
TRBV4-2	NA	CASSQDLVLGQYGYTF
TRBV7-2	TRBD2	CASSLSFGGETQYF
TRBV30	TRBD2	CAWRTGLAGGEFF
TRBV7-2	NA	CASSSQGLGYTF
TRBV5-1	NA	CASSLAPDSRRIQETQYF
TRBV5-1	NA	CASSLVAAMQNIQYF
TRBV7-6	TRBD1	CASSLAPGQGAYEQFF
TRBV15	NA	CATSPRRGETQYF
TRBV27	TRBD1	CASSLQGQDSGANVLTF
TRBV10-3	NA	CAISGRGRAEAFF
TRBV4-2	TRBD2	CASSETHPGLAGNNEQFF
TRBV7-2	TRBD2	CASSGILAGVADTQYF
TRBV19	NA	CASSEYSGQVVGEQYF
TRBV10-3	TRBD2	CAISEHGTSGEQYF
TRBV15	TRBD1	CATSGGGQDRYGYTF
TRBV28	TRBD1	CASSFGQGTGNTIYF
TRBV30	NA	CAWSVRGTNGYTF
TRBV5-1	TRBD1	CASKLPGQGSNEQFF